This T cell receptor (beta chain) emerged from a study of blood T cell repertoires in COVID-19. Trimming cost V 6 bases and J 4 bases; bases outside gene matches: 1. Germline-derived CDR1 and CDR2 are LNHDA and SQIVND (reference sequence). The length of the CDR3 is 13 residues. This clone has only a few counts. TCRdb's copy holds only in-frame clones and misses some; the assay was immunoSEQ multiplex PCR. The data hold around 150,000 clones, with more than 75% observed a single time. This sequence was found in a woman in her sixties or seventies with COVID-19, enrolled during active disease. This chain connects TRBV19 to TRBJ1-5, with TRBD1 matching 9 bases. Sequencing used peripheral blood. The CDR3 DNA reads as TGTGCCAGTAGCGGGACAGGGAATCAGCCCCAGCATTTT. This encodes CASSGTGNQPQHF.